A selection of T cell receptor beta chains follows, all from one sample in a study of long-term antiretroviral therapy in people with HIV. Libraries were prepared by immunoSEQ multiplex PCR; TCRdb keeps only in-frame clonotypes and omits some of them. The sample shows tens of thousands of clones, roughly 96% of them seen only once. The source was unsorted PBMCs, collected 6.3 years after starting antiretroviral therapy. The receptors stem from a man aged 30-40 years with HIV. CDR3s include the opening cysteine and the closing phenylalanine or tryptophan. Fields, in order: V gene, J gene, D gene, CDR3 length, clone size, CDR3 protein, CDR3 DNA. A D gene is named only where the DNA matches it firmly. Size values are once, few and many counts, or a class for expanded clones, and some rows have none.

TRBV4-3	TRBJ1-3	TRBD1	17	few	CASSQEPTGVTGNTIYF	TGCGCCAGCAGCCAGGAACCTACAGGGGTAACTGGAAACACCATATATTTT
TRBV14	TRBJ2-7	-	14	-	CASSQGSDNYEQYF	TGTGCCAGCAGCCAAGGTTCAGACAATTACGAGCAGTACTTC
TRBV15	TRBJ1-2	TRBD1	17	-	CATSRGRTGTNSGGYTF	TGTGCCACCAGCAGAGGGAGGACAGGGACGAACTCGGGTGGCTACACCTTC
TRBV5-1	TRBJ1-2	-	14	-	CASSLTGRNYGYTF	TGCGCCAGCAGCTTGACGGGCCGTAACTATGGCTACACCTTC
TRBV19	TRBJ1-1	-	14	once	CASSIDRGNTEAFF	TGTGCCAGTAGTATAGACAGGGGAAACACTGAAGCTTTCTTT
TRBV11-2	TRBJ2-4	-	16	-	CASSLGPSGAKNIQYF	TGTGCCAGCAGCTTAGGTCCCTCCGGGGCCAAAAACATTCAGTACTTC
TRBV30	TRBJ2-3	-	11	-	CAWSEADTQYF	TGTGCCTGGAGTGAGGCAGATACGCAGTATTTT
TRBV27	TRBJ2-3	-	16	-	CASSFTGLSRTDTQYF	TGTGCCAGCAGTTTCACGGGACTCTCTCGCACAGATACGCAGTATTTT
TRBV27	TRBJ1-5	-	17	-	CASSILPTGIGNQPQHF	TGTGCCAGCAGTATCCTCCCTACAGGGATAGGCAATCAGCCCCAGCATTTT
TRBV6-4	TRBJ2-3	TRBD1	13	-	CATGTGATDTQYF	TGTGCCACCGGGACAGGGGCCACAGATACGCAGTATTTT
TRBV9	TRBJ2-1	-	15	-	CASSVGRDFYNEQFF	TGTGCCAGCAGCGTAGGTAGGGACTTCTACAATGAGCAGTTCTTC
TRBV7-8	TRBJ2-3	TRBD1	17	-	CASSLGPRGPGTDTQYF	TGTGCCAGCAGCTTAGGACCTAGGGGGCCGGGCACAGATACGCAGTATTTT
TRBV9	TRBJ1-2	TRBD1	17	-	CASSVALQGAQSYGYTF	TGTGCCAGCAGCGTAGCCTTACAGGGGGCGCAATCCTATGGCTACACCTTC
TRBV25-1	TRBJ1-6	TRBD1	15	-	CASSAQGISNSPLHF	TGTGCCAGCAGTGCACAGGGGATCTCTAATTCACCCCTCCACTTT
TRBV28	TRBJ2-5	TRBD1	10	-	CASKGAAQYF	TGTGCCAGCAAGGGGGCGGCCCAGTACTTC
TRBV2	TRBJ2-5	TRBD2	15	-	CASRKGTSVQETQYF	TGTGCCAGCAGGAAAGGGACTAGCGTTCAAGAGACCCAGTACTTC
TRBV19	TRBJ2-3	-	15	-	CASSPIEEGTDTQYF	TGTGCCAGTAGCCCCATCGAGGAGGGGACAGATACGCAGTATTTT
TRBV5-5	TRBJ2-7	-	18	-	CASSLSIWSVGERGEQYF	TGTGCCAGCAGCTTGTCTATCTGGTCCGTGGGGGAGAGGGGCGAGCAGTACTTC
TRBV12-5	TRBJ2-3	TRBD2	15	-	CASGLGTSDTDTQYF	TGTGCTAGTGGTTTGGGGACTAGCGACACAGATACGCAGTATTTT
TRBV5-1	TRBJ1-4	TRBD1	14	-	CASSPGGLGEKLFF	TGCGCCAGCAGCCCAGGGGGCCTGGGTGAAAAACTGTTTTTT
TRBV19	TRBJ1-1	-	14	once	CASRHRARNTEAFF	TGTGCCAGTAGGCACAGGGCTCGGAACACTGAAGCTTTCTTT
TRBV10-3	TRBJ2-7	TRBD2	17	-	CAINKGLAGPRSYEQYF	TGTGCCATCAACAAAGGACTAGCGGGACCTCGCTCCTACGAGCAGTACTTC
TRBV6-4	TRBJ2-1	TRBD2	16	-	CASSDSPSGSYNEQFF	TGTGCCAGCAGTGACTCCCCTAGCGGATCCTACAATGAGCAGTTCTTC
TRBV11-2	TRBJ2-2	TRBD2	14	-	CASSLAGGHGELFF	TGTGCCAGCAGCTTAGCGGGGGGGCACGGGGAGCTGTTTTTT
TRBV6-5	TRBJ1-2	-	15	-	CASSYSKLGSYGYTF	TGTGCCAGCAGTTACTCGAAGTTAGGCAGCTATGGCTACACCTTC
TRBV6-5	TRBJ2-7	TRBD2	12	-	CASTRVAGEQYF	TGTGCCAGCACCCGCGTAGCGGGAGAGCAGTACTTC
TRBV4-1	TRBJ2-6	TRBD1	18	-	CASSQGGQGALGANVLTF	TGCGCCAGCAGCCAAGGGGGGCAGGGGGCGCTTGGGGCCAACGTCCTGACTTTC
TRBV11-2	TRBJ1-2	-	14	-	CASSLVGPLGGYTF	TGTGCCAGCAGCTTAGTTGGCCCCCTAGGAGGCTACACCTTC
TRBV10-3	TRBJ2-5	-	13	-	CAISGGDLETQYF	TGTGCCATCAGTGGGGGTGACCTGGAGACCCAGTACTTC